The 10 T cell receptor beta chains in this list originate from one sample, sequenced in a study of blood T cell repertoires in COVID-19. Here immunoSEQ multiplex PCR was the method, and the copy in TCRdb shows in-frame clones only, minus some. This sample carries about 250,000 clones, around nine tenths of them seen once, and the ten largest clones take around 3%. The source material was peripheral blood. The receptors shown here come from a man aged 18 to 30 with active or convalescent COVID-19.

The chain combines TRBV19 with TRBJ1-4; no clear D. The germline V gene has CDR1 LNHDA and CDR2 SQIVND (reference sequence). This CDR3 spans 12 amino acids. Deletions cut 8 bases from V and 4 bases from J, with 8 bases between. CDR3 amino acids: CASCRLNEKLFF. The CDR3 nucleotides are TGTGCCAGTTGCAGACTTAATGAAAAACTGTTTTTT.

The chain has TRBV10-3 and TRBJ2-7; TRBD2 is a possible D gene (6 bases). The V and J ends lost 4 bases and 5 bases respectively, with 21 bases between them. The CDR3 has 16 residues. The germline V gene has CDR1 ENHRY and CDR2 SYGVKD. As DNA, the CDR3 is TGTGCCATCAGTGGCCGCGAGATAGGGGAGGTCGACGAGCAGTACTTC. Amino acids: CAISGREIGEVDEQYF.

The gene calls are TRBV6-5 and TRBJ1-2; D unclear. Germline CDR1 reads MNHEY; CDR2 reads SVGAGI. Trimming removed 8 bases at V and 8 bases at J, with 21 bases between. This CDR3 spans 14 amino acids. The CDR3 reads CASLPVGSGGGYTF. CDR3 nucleotide sequence: TGTGCCAGCCTACCTGTTGGGTCAGGAGGGGGCTACACCTTC.

This sequence joins TRBV7-2 and TRBJ2-1, with 7 bases matching TRBD1. This CDR3 is built from 15 residues. CDR1 and CDR2 (germline): SGHTA, FQGNSA. V lost 3 bases and J lost 7; bases outside the gene matches: 9. CDR3 in amino acids: CASSFNRGRGNEQFF. The CDR3 DNA reads TGTGCCAGCAGCTTCAACAGGGGAAGGGGGAATGAGCAGTTCTTC.

J is TRBJ1-2 and V is TRBV13, with D hard to call. The germline V and J ends were trimmed by 5 bases and 4 bases, with 11 bases remaining between them. Looked up from germline, CDR1 is PRHDT and CDR2 is FYEKMQ (reference sequence). The CDR3 covers 13 residues. The CDR3 loop is CASSPLERYGYTF. CDR3 nucleotides: TGTGCCAGCAGCCCCCTTGAGCGCTATGGCTACACCTTC.

The genes are TRBV5-1 and TRBJ2-7; 7 nucleotides agree with TRBD1. There are 15 residues in the CDR3. J was trimmed by 0 bases and V by 2 bases; bases with no gene match: 5. Germline loops: CDR1 SGHRS, CDR2 YFSETQ. The CDR3 coding sequence is TGCGCCAGCAGCTTTCTGACAGGGAGCTCCTACGAGCAGTACTTC. Encoded protein: CASSFLTGSSYEQYF.

The V and J genes are TRBV19 and TRBJ2-7; TRBD2 matches at 8 bases. The CDR3 has 15 residues. J gave up 9 bases and V 4 bases, and 14 bases lay outside the gene matches. Germline lookup yields CDR1 LNHDA and CDR2 SQIVND (reference sequence). Here the CDR3 DNA reads TGTGCCAGTAGTAGCCGGTCATCGGGGGGGGCCGCGCAGTACTTC. This gives the protein CASSSRSSGGAAQYF.

The V call is TRBV28, the J call TRBJ2-5; TRBD1 agrees at 9 bases. V shed 5 bases, J shed 4 bases, and the junction held 11 bases outside the gene matches. Looked up from germline, CDR1 is MDHEN and CDR2 is SYDVKM. This CDR3 contains 16 residues. The CDR3 reads CASSTDRGSQGETQYF. The DNA of the CDR3 is TGTGCCAGCAGTACGGACAGGGGAAGCCAAGGAGAGACCCAGTACTTC.

V is TRBV6-5 and J is TRBJ1-2; a weak D match, TRBD1 (6 bases). The CDR3 runs to 15 residues. Germline CDR1 and CDR2: MNHEY and SVGAGI. V was cut by 6 bases and J by 3 bases, with 17 bases left in between. CDR3 nucleotides: TGTGCCAGCAGACCGAGGGGGGGCGCTGACTATGGCTACACCTTC. Protein: CASRPRGGADYGYTF.

The table lists this clone with a few counts. This chain links TRBV19 with TRBJ2-3; D may be TRBD2 (5 bases). CDR1 and CDR2 (germline): LNHDA, SQIVND (reference sequence). Between the trimmed V and J ends, which lost 7 bases and 6 bases, there was a span of 17 bases. The CDR3 covers 14 residues. This chain's CDR3 is CASTYKPGMDTQYF. The CDR3 DNA reads as TGTGCCAGTACTTACAAGCCGGGGATGGATACGCAGTATTTT.